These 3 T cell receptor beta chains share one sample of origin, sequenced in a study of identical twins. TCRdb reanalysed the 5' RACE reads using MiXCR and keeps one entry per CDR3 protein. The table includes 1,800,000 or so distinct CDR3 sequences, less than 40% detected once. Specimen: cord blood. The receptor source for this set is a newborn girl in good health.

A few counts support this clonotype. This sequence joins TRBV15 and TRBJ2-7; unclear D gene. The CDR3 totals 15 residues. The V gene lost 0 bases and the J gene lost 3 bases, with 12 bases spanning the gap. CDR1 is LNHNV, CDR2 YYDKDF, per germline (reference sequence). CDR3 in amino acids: CATSRDRSLNYEQYF. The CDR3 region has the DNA TGTGCCACCAGCAGAGATCGTTCCCTCAACTACGAGCAGTACTTC.

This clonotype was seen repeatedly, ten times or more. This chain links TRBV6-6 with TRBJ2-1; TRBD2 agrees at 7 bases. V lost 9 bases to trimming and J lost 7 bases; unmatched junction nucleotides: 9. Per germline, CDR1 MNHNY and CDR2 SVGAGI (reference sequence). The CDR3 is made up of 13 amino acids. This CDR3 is CASFNELANEQFF. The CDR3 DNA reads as TGTGCCAGTTTTAACGAACTAGCGAATGAGCAGTTCTTC.

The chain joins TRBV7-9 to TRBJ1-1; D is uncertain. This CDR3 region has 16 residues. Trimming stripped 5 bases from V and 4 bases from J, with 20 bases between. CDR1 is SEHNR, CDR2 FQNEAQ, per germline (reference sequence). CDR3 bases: TGTGCCAGCAGCCCCCGTAGGTATGGGATGGGCACTGAAGCTTTCTTT. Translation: CASSPRRYGMGTEAFF. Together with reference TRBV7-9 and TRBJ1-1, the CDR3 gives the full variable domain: DTGVSQNPRHKITKRGQNVTFRCDPISEHNRLYWYRQTLGQGPEFLTYFQNEAQLEKSRLLSDRFSAERPKGSFSTLEIQRTEQGDSAMYLCASSPRRYGMGTEAFFGQGTRLTVV.